The 32 T cell receptor beta chains in this list originate from one sample, sequenced in a study of blood T cell repertoires in COVID-19. Repertoires were generated with immunoSEQ multiplex PCR, while TCRdb's copy carries only in-frame clones and drops some. Of roughly 50,000 clones listed, approximately 88% are singletons. Material: peripheral blood. Receptor source: a man between 45 and 60 years old with acute or convalescent COVID-19.

The chain carries TRBV19 and TRBJ1-2; 8 nucleotides align to TRBD1. This CDR3 is 14 amino acids long. Germline V gene data show CDR1 as LNHDA and CDR2 as SQIVND (reference sequence). V shed 3 bases and J 2 bases; nucleotides not matched to a gene: 2. CDR3 coding DNA: TGTGCCAGTAGTATGCAGGGGGCGAACTATGGCTACACCTTC. It encodes CASSMQGANYGYTF.

This chain joins TRBV5-5 and TRBJ2-1; TRBD1 matches 8 bases. The length of the CDR3 is 13 residues. Trimming took 4 bases from V and 7 from J; bases not matched to a gene: 4. Germline assignment: CDR1 SGHKS and CDR2 YYEKEE (reference sequence). CDR3 residues: CASSPTGVNEQFF. The CDR3 bases are TGTGCCAGCAGCCCGACAGGGGTAAATGAGCAGTTCTTC.

The chain employs TRBV12-3 or TRBV12-4 and TRBJ2-7, with a tentative D call TRBD2 (5 bases). There are 13 residues in the CDR3. Trimming shortened V by 6 bases and J by 4 bases, and 13 bases separated the two germline ends. CDR3 protein: CASRPGLTYEQYF. For the CDR3, the DNA is TGTGCCAGCAGGCCCGGACTGACATACGAGCAGTACTTC.

This clone has only one observation. J is TRBJ2-5 and V is TRBV29-1, with D possibly matching TRBD2 (5 bases). This CDR3 is built from 13 residues. V was cut by 4 bases and J by 9 bases, with 18 bases left in between. CDR1 and CDR2 (germline): SQVTM, ANQGSEA. CDR3 nucleotide sequence: TGCAGCGTTGCCCGGGATGTGATCATGGCCCAGTACTTC. Its protein is CSVARDVIMAQYF. Together with reference TRBV29-1 and TRBJ2-5, the CDR3 gives the full variable domain: SAVISQKPSRDICQRGTSLTIQCQVDSQVTMMFWYRQQPGQSLTLIATANQGSEATYESGFVIDKFPISRPNLTFSTLTVSNMSPEDSSIYLCSVARDVIMAQYFGPGTRLLVL.

The chain links TRBV5-1 to TRBJ2-7; 9 nucleotides line up with TRBD1. This CDR3 has 15 amino acids. V lost 6 bases and J lost 2; bases outside the gene matches: 9. CDR1 and CDR2 (germline): SGHRS, YFSETQ. The CDR3 here is CASNLDGTGPYEQYF. The CDR3 nucleotides are TGCGCCAGCAACCTAGACGGGACAGGGCCCTACGAGCAGTACTTC. The whole variable domain, filled in from reference TRBV5-1 and TRBJ2-7, reads KAGVTQTPRYLIKTRGQQVTLSCSPISGHRSVSWYQQTPGQGLQFLFEYFSETQRNKGNFPGRFSGRQFSNSRSEMNVSTLELGDSALYLCASNLDGTGPYEQYFGPGTRLTVT.

V gene TRBV5-1 combines with J gene TRBJ2-7, with 8 bases fitting TRBD1. The V and J ends lost 4 bases and 0 bases, in that order; junction bases with no gene match: 6. The CDR3 loop spans 15 amino acids. CDR1 is SGHRS, CDR2 YFSETQ, per germline. Here the CDR3 DNA reads TGCGCCAGCAGCCTCAGGACAGGGACCTCCTACGAGCAGTACTTC. Residues: CASSLRTGTSYEQYF. The variable domain in full, with the rest retrieved from reference TRBV5-1 and TRBJ2-7, is KAGVTQTPRYLIKTRGQQVTLSCSPISGHRSVSWYQQTPGQGLQFLFEYFSETQRNKGNFPGRFSGRQFSNSRSEMNVSTLELGDSALYLCASSLRTGTSYEQYFGPGTRLTVT.

The chain couples TRBV6-5 to TRBJ2-7; D possibly corresponds to TRBD1 (7 bases). V was trimmed by 2 bases and J by 9 bases, leaving 11 bases between them. CDR3 size: 12 residues. Germline V lookup: CDR1 MNHEY, CDR2 SVGAGI. The chain's CDR3 is CASSYAGGRQYF. CDR3 nucleotides: TGTGCCAGCAGTTACGCAGGGGGGCGGCAGTACTTC.

The rearrangement links TRBV7-2 to TRBJ2-3; no reliable D call. There are 15 residues in the CDR3. The V end lost 0 bases, the J end lost 4 bases, and 11 bases lay between the germline ends. Germline V lookup: CDR1 SGHTA, CDR2 FQGNSA. The chain's CDR3 is CASSLASTSSDTQYF. The CDR3 region has the DNA TGTGCCAGCAGCTTAGCATCCACCAGTTCAGATACGCAGTATTTT.

The V gene is TRBV2, the J gene TRBJ1-1; D possibly corresponds to TRBD1 (6 bases). The CDR3 is 14 amino acids. Between the trimmed V and J ends, which lost 3 bases and 4 bases, there was a span of 12 bases. Germline values: CDR1 SNHLY, CDR2 FYNNEI. CDR3 protein: CASSDHREGTEAFF. The CDR3 coding sequence is TGTGCCAGCAGTGACCACAGGGAAGGCACTGAAGCTTTCTTT.

The chain couples TRBV7-2 to TRBJ2-7; 7 bases match TRBD1. J gave up 6 bases and V 1 base, and 6 bases lay outside the gene matches. The CDR3 runs 14 residues. Looked up from germline, CDR1 is SGHTA and CDR2 is FQGNSA. Here the CDR3 DNA reads TGTGCCAGCAGCTTAGGAGTCGCAGGGGGCGAGCAGTACTTC. Protein product: CASSLGVAGGEQYF.

Only a few counts were recorded for this clone. This chain uses TRBV11-2 with TRBJ2-7; 8 bases are a match to TRBD1. V was pared by 6 bases and J by 4 bases, with 8 bases of the junction left unmatched. Germline loops: CDR1 SGHAT, CDR2 FQNNGV. There are 14 residues in the CDR3. CDR3 sequence (DNA): TGTGCCAGCAGACGGGCAGGGGGCAAATACGAGCAGTACTTC. Residues: CASRRAGGKYEQYF. The full variable domain, in which reference TRBV11-2 and TRBJ2-7 provide the parts outside the CDR3, is EAGVAQSPRYKIIEKRQSVAFWCNPISGHATLYWYQQILGQGPKLLIQFQNNGVVDDSQLPKDRFSAERLKGVDSTLKIQPAKLEDSAVYLCASRRAGGKYEQYFGPGTRLTVT.

V and J are TRBV28 and TRBJ2-1, with a tentative D call TRBD2 (5 bases). The CDR3 covers 13 residues. V was shortened by 6 bases and J by 9 bases, with 15 bases between the two germline ends. Germline V lookup: CDR1 MDHEN, CDR2 SYDVKM. The CDR3 reads CASRGWESGEQFF. CDR3 nucleotide sequence: TGTGCCAGCAGAGGGTGGGAGTCGGGTGAGCAGTTCTTC.

V gene TRBV11-3 combines with J gene TRBJ2-2, with 9 nucleotides matching TRBD2. The CDR3 length is 17 residues. Trimming removed 5 bases from V and 3 bases from J; junction bases left unmatched: 10. Germline values: CDR1 SGHNT, CDR2 YENEEA. CDR3 coding DNA: TGTGCCAGCAGCACGACGGGCGGGGGGGCGGACACCGGGGAGCTGTTTTTT. Amino acids: CASSTTGGGADTGELFF.

The chain carries TRBV9 and TRBJ2-3; 10 bases fit TRBD2. CDR3 length: 17 amino acids. V lost 3 bases to trimming and J lost 2 bases; unmatched junction nucleotides: 9. From germline, CDR1 is SGDLS and CDR2 YYNGEE. CDR3 loop: CASSASGTSAHTDTQYF. In DNA form, the CDR3 reads TGTGCCAGCAGCGCTTCCGGGACTAGCGCGCACACAGATACGCAGTATTTT. The complete variable domain, with remaining parts taken from reference TRBV9 and TRBJ2-3, reads DSGVTQTPKHLITATGQRVTLRCSPRSGDLSVYWYQQSLDQGLQFLIQYYNGEERAKGNILERFSAQQFPDLHSELNLSSLELGDSALYFCASSASGTSAHTDTQYFGPGTRLTVL.

V usage is TRBV13 and J usage is TRBJ1-5; a weak D match, TRBD1 (5 bases). The CDR3 totals 14 residues. Trimming took off 5 bases at V and 0 bases at J, with 8 bases between the two ends. Germline CDR1 and CDR2: PRHDT and FYEKMQ (reference sequence). CDR3 region: CASSKGNSNQPQHF. In DNA, the CDR3 is TGTGCCAGCAGCAAGGGGAATAGCAATCAGCCCCAGCATTTT.

The chain has TRBV6-5 and TRBJ1-2; no clear D gene. The V and J ends lost 4 bases and 2 bases respectively, with 14 bases between them. This CDR3 has 15 residues. Germline loops: CDR1 MNHEY, CDR2 SVGAGI. The CDR3 spells CASSSPAALNYGYTF. The CDR3 nucleotides read TGTGCCAGCAGTTCCCCGGCGGCCTTGAACTATGGCTACACCTTC.

The chain has TRBV4-3 and TRBJ1-1; 7 bases line up with TRBD1. The junction had 7 bases not matched to a gene; V was cut back by 4 bases and J by 8 bases. CDR1 is LGHNA, CDR2 YSLEER, per germline. The CDR3 covers 13 residues. The CDR3 nucleotides are TGCGCCAGCAGCCCGGGTTCGGACAGGGAAGCTTTCTTT. It yields the protein CASSPGSDREAFF.

This rearrangement joins TRBV25-1 to TRBJ1-2; a possible D gene is TRBD1 (5 bases). In germline, CDR1 is MGHDK, CDR2 SYGVNS. V lost 5 bases, J lost 6 bases, and 16 bases lay in between. The CDR3 contains 14 residues. CDR3 loop: CASSTTGREDGYTF. In DNA form, the CDR3 reads TGTGCCAGCAGTACTACGGGACGGGAGGATGGCTACACCTTC.

The chain links TRBV12-3 or TRBV12-4 to TRBJ1-2; the D is unclear. The CDR3 is made up of 13 amino acids. The V gene lost 3 bases and the J gene lost 4 bases, with 9 bases spanning the gap. The CDR3 here is CASSLRGFYGYTF. For the CDR3, the DNA is TGTGCCAGCAGTTTGCGGGGTTTCTATGGCTACACCTTC.

The V call is TRBV5-6, the J call TRBJ2-1; 8 bases line up with TRBD1. This CDR3 is 14 amino acids long. V lost 4 bases, J lost 6 bases, and 6 bases stayed unmatched. Germline lookup yields CDR1 SGHDT and CDR2 YYEEEE. The CDR3 coding sequence is TGTGCCAGCAGCCGGGACAGGTTGACCAATGAGCAGTTCTTC. Protein sequence: CASSRDRLTNEQFF. Filled out from reference TRBV5-6 and TRBJ2-1, the complete variable domain reads DAGVTQSPTHLIKTRGQQVTLRCSPKSGHDTVSWYQQALGQGPQFIFQYYEEEERQRGNFPDRFSGHQFPNYSSELNVNALLLGDSALYLCASSRDRLTNEQFFGPGTRLTVL.

The J gene is TRBJ2-3, the V gene TRBV20-1; D might be TRBD1 (5 bases). Trimming took 3 bases from V and 2 from J, leaving 30 bases between them. The CDR3 totals 20 residues. Germline assignment: CDR1 DFQATT and CDR2 SNEGSKA (reference sequence). For the CDR3, the DNA is TGCAGTGCTAGTGGTGTAGGGGCTGATTTTAGTATTGGTAACACAGATACGCAGTATTTT. Its protein product is CSASGVGADFSIGNTDTQYF.

V gene TRBV3-1 (or the pseudogene TRBV3-2) combines with J gene TRBJ2-1; the match to TRBD1 covers 12 bases. This CDR3 is built from 16 residues. CDR1 and CDR2 (germline): LGHDT, YNNKEL (reference sequence). Trimming at V came to 2 bases and at J to 8 bases, leaving 7 bases not matched to a gene. The CDR3 nucleotides read TGTGCCAGCAGCCAATTCCCGGGACAGGGGGCACATGAGCAGTTCTTC. Translated: CASSQFPGQGAHEQFF.

The chain carries TRBV24-1 and TRBJ2-3, with 7 nucleotides matching TRBD2. V gave up 1 base and J gave up 0 bases; unmatched junction bases: 6. Germline V CDR1 and CDR2: KGHDR, SFDVKD. The CDR3 extends over 17 amino acids. The CDR3 DNA sequence: TGTGCCACCAGTGATTTCCAGCGGGGTCCTAGCACAGATACGCAGTATTTT. This sequence encodes CATSDFQRGPSTDTQYF.

This clone came up a few times. The chain links TRBV5-6 to TRBJ2-1; D not certain. This CDR3 spans 11 amino acids. Germline CDR1 reads SGHDT; CDR2 reads YYEEEE. Trimming removed 5 bases at V and 4 bases at J, with 4 bases between. In DNA, the CDR3 is TGTGCCAGCAGACTATACAATGAGCAGTTCTTC. As protein: CASRLYNEQFF.

The chain joins TRBV4-3 to TRBJ2-3, with 12 positions matching TRBD2. Germline V gene lookup returns CDR1 LGHNA and CDR2 YSLEER. The CDR3 is 19 amino acids. Trimming removed 3 bases from V and 4 bases from J; junction bases left unmatched: 14. CDR3 loop: CASSHLAGGPEGFADTQYF. Written as DNA, the CDR3 is TGCGCCAGCAGCCACCTAGCGGGGGGGCCGGAAGGTTTCGCAGATACGCAGTATTTT.

The chain links TRBV7-6 to TRBJ2-7; D is possibly TRBD1 (6 bases). This CDR3 comprises 14 residues. Germline V gene sequence: CDR1 SGHVS, CDR2 FNYEAQ. Deletions cut 7 bases from V and 5 bases from J, with 18 bases between. The CDR3 region is CASIRQAGRNEQYF. CDR3 DNA: TGTGCCAGCATTCGACAGGCCGGGCGCAACGAGCAGTACTTC.

The gene calls are TRBV7-8 and TRBJ2-1, with a tentative D call TRBD2 (6 bases). V lost 0 bases and J 0 bases, leaving 12 bases between the germline ends. The germline V gene has CDR1 SGHVS and CDR2 FQNEAQ. The CDR3 sequence is 17 residues long. The DNA for the CDR3 is TGTGCCAGCAGCTTAGCGCGCGGCGGGAACTCCTACAATGAGCAGTTCTTC. It codes for CASSLARGGNSYNEQFF.

This sequence joins TRBV14 and TRBJ1-2; D is possibly TRBD1 (6 bases). Between the trimmed V and J ends, which lost 1 base and 5 bases, there was a span of 14 bases. Germline V gives CDR1 SGHDN, CDR2 FVKESK. This CDR3 is 15 amino acids long. DNA for the CDR3: TGTGCCAGCAGCCAAGTTGTGGGGGCGGATTATGGCTACACCTTC. Its translation: CASSQVVGADYGYTF.

The rearrangement uses TRBV5-1 and TRBJ2-3; no definite D call. The CDR3 is 13 residues long. Germline V CDR1 and CDR2: SGHRS, YFSETQ. The V end was cut by 2 bases, the J end by 4 bases, with 8 bases between. DNA of the CDR3: TGCGCCAGCAGCTTAGAGTTCGCAGATACGCAGTATTTT. As protein: CASSLEFADTQYF.

The chain joins TRBV19 to TRBJ2-7; D gene ambiguous. CDR1 is LNHDA, CDR2 SQIVND, per germline (reference sequence). The CDR3 runs 15 residues. Trimming left V 4 bases short and J 2 bases short, with 15 bases between. DNA of the CDR3: TGTGCCAGTAGTACCGCCGCCCTGAACACCTACGAGCAGTACTTC. Protein sequence: CASSTAALNTYEQYF.

This clone was observed a single time. This rearrangement joins TRBV5-1 to TRBJ1-2, with 7 nucleotides matching TRBD1. Germline CDR1 SGHRS, CDR2 YFSETQ. The CDR3 has 15 amino acids. J gave up 10 bases and V 2 bases, and 14 bases lay outside the gene matches. CDR3 protein: CASSLLSTGQGVYTF. CDR3 in DNA: TGCGCCAGCAGCTTACTTTCGACAGGGCAAGGTGTCTACACCTTC.

The rearrangement uses TRBV7-3 and TRBJ2-1, with 9 positions matching TRBD2. Losses at the gene ends were 0 bases for V and 5 bases for J; bases not matched to a gene: 5. The CDR3 runs to 16 residues. Germline CDR1 reads SGHTA; CDR2 reads FQGTGA. The CDR3 is CASSLTTSGWDNEQFF. CDR3 nucleotides: TGTGCCAGCAGCTTAACGACTAGCGGATGGGACAATGAGCAGTTCTTC. Complete variable domain (other parts from reference TRBV7-3 and TRBJ2-1): GAGVSQTPSNKVTEKGKYVELRCDPISGHTALYWYRQSLGQGPEFLIYFQGTGAADDSGLPNDRFFAVRPEGSVSTLKIQRTERGDSAVYLCASSLTTSGWDNEQFFGPGTRLTVL.